This T cell receptor (beta chain) was recovered during a study of blood T cell repertoires in COVID-19. Overall study context: Collection of acute and convalescent COVID-19 samples took place in the United States, Italy and Spain. PBMCs, B-cell-depleted T cells, or T cells were the source of the cDNA or gDNA that made up the material.

With 5 bases clipped from V and 5 bases from J, the junction kept 12 bases outside the gene matches. CDR3 length: 16 amino acids. Germline-derived CDR1 and CDR2 are SGHRS and YFSETQ. In the authors' workflow: How many nucleated cells were present was estimated from reference gene primer amplification. Clones were read by immunoSEQ multiplex PCR, and TCRdb kept only the in-frame ones, dropping some. V, J and clone size are those of that table, while D and trimming were read from the DNA. The table has approximately 250,000 clones, 84% seen once. This clone has only a few counts. Sequencing used peripheral blood. V is TRBV5-1 and J is TRBJ2-5; 10 bases match TRBD2. This sequence originates from a human donor in a cohort sampled during active COVID-19. The CDR3 region is CASSRALAGVGETQYF. The CDR3 bases are TGCGCCAGCAGTCGCGCCCTAGCGGGAGTCGGGGAGACCCAGTACTTC.